One and the same sample provided the 24 T cell receptor beta chains below, sequenced in a study of cytomegalovirus exposure and HLA in healthy donors. Primers for the PCR totalled 60 Vbeta and 13 Jbeta. Produced via immunoSEQ multiplex PCR; TCRdb's table is partial and in-frame only. This repertoire shows approximately 160,000 clones, roughly 87% found once; its top ten account for 5.7%. Sample: PBMCs. These receptors all come from a man in his thirties or forties in good health and CMV-seropositive.

This clone was counted a single time. The chain's CDR3 is CASSVEGGGSYEQYF. For the CDR3, the DNA is TGTGCCAGCAGCGTAGAGGGGGGGGGCTCCTACGAGCAGTACTTC. This chain joins TRBV9 and TRBJ2-7; D is perhaps TRBD2 (7 bases). The length of the CDR3 is 15 residues. Germline CDR1 is SGDLS and CDR2 is YYNGEE. V lost 0 bases and J 0 bases, leaving 10 bases between the germline ends. Drawing the rest from reference TRBV9 and TRBJ2-7, the complete variable domain is DSGVTQTPKHLITATGQRVTLRCSPRSGDLSVYWYQQSLDQGLQFLIQYYNGEERAKGNILERFSAQQFPDLHSELNLSSLELGDSALYFCASSVEGGGSYEQYFGPGTRLTVT.

This chain joins TRBV5-6 and TRBJ2-7; TRBD1 agrees at 7 bases. The V gene end was trimmed by 4 bases and the J gene end by 2 bases; junction bases not matched to a gene: 9. CDR1 is SGHDT, CDR2 YYEEEE, per germline. CDR3 size: 15 residues. The CDR3 nucleotides read TGTGCCAGCAGCCCTCAGGACAGGCGAGCCTACGAGCAGTACTTC. It specifies CASSPQDRRAYEQYF.

This chain connects TRBV2 to TRBJ1-4; the D is unclear. Germline values: CDR1 SNHLY, CDR2 FYNNEI. V was cut by 5 bases and J by 3 bases, with 10 bases left in between. The CDR3 is 14 amino acids. The CDR3 DNA follows: TGTGCCAGCAGTCTCAGGATCCCTAATGAAAAACTGTTTTTT. Protein sequence: CASSLRIPNEKLFF. The whole variable domain, filled in from reference TRBV2 and TRBJ1-4, reads EPEVTQTPSHQVTQMGQEVILRCVPISNHLYFYWYRQILGQKVEFLVSFYNNEISEKSEIFDDQFSVERPDGSNFTLKIRSTKLEDSAMYFCASSLRIPNEKLFFGSGTQLSVL.

DNA for the CDR3: TGTGCCAGCAGCTTAAGCAGGGGAAAAGAGACCCAGTACTTC. Encoded protein: CASSLSRGKETQYF. The chain uses TRBV7-9 and TRBJ2-5; possible D gene TRBD1, 6 bases. The CDR3 runs 14 residues. V was cut by 2 bases and J by 3 bases, with 10 bases left in between. Germline V CDR1 and CDR2: SEHNR, FQNEAQ (reference sequence).

This clone was recorded a few times. The V and J genes are TRBV19 and TRBJ2-1, with TRBD2 as a possible D gene (6 bases). V was clipped by 4 bases and J by 8 bases, with 15 bases between them. The CDR3 is made up of 14 amino acids. CDR1 is LNHDA and CDR2 is SQIVND in the germline V gene (reference sequence). CDR3 in amino acids: CASSRARSSDEQFF. CDR3 nucleotide sequence: TGTGCCAGTAGTAGGGCTAGATCTAGCGATGAGCAGTTCTTC. Supplemented by reference TRBV19 and TRBJ2-1, the full variable domain reads DGGITQSPKYLFRKEGQNVTLSCEQNLNHDAMYWYRQDPGQGLRLIYYSQIVNDFQKGDIAEGYSVSREKKESFPLTVTSAQKNPTAFYLCASSRARSSDEQFFGPGTRLTVL.

The rearrangement uses TRBV7-2 and TRBJ1-2; TRBD1 might be the D (5 bases). V lost 5 bases, J lost 8 bases, and 21 bases lay in between. CDR3 length equals 15 residues. Germline-derived CDR1 and CDR2 are SGHTA and FQGNSA. This CDR3 reads CASSQSKGLLGGYTF. The CDR3 bases are TGTGCCAGCAGCCAAAGTAAGGGGCTCCTTGGGGGCTACACCTTC.

CDR3 DNA sequence: TGTGCCAGCAGCTCGATTTTAGGGGGTCTCAGCTCCTACGAGCAGTACTTC. This codes for CASSSILGGLSSYEQYF. V usage is TRBV7-9 and J usage is TRBJ2-7; the D gene is possibly TRBD1 (6 bases). The V and J ends lost 4 bases and 0 bases respectively, with 19 bases between them. CDR1 and CDR2 from the germline V gene are SEHNR and FQNEAQ (reference sequence). This CDR3 is 17 amino acids long. Using reference TRBV7-9 and TRBJ2-7 for the parts outside the CDR3, the full variable domain is DTGVSQNPRHKITKRGQNVTFRCDPISEHNRLYWYRQTLGQGPEFLTYFQNEAQLEKSRLLSDRFSAERPKGSFSTLEIQRTEQGDSAMYLCASSSILGGLSSYEQYFGPGTRLTVT.

V and J are TRBV6-6 and TRBJ1-1, with no clear D. The length of the CDR3 is 13 residues. V shed 6 bases and J shed 7 bases, with 15 bases lying between them. Germline V gene data show CDR1 as MNHNY and CDR2 as SVGAGI (reference sequence). This CDR3 is CASSLGVTSEAFF. The CDR3 DNA reads as TGTGCCAGCAGCCTCGGGGTGACGAGTGAAGCTTTCTTT.

This clone has more than one count but fewer than ten. This chain links TRBV19 with TRBJ2-2; D may be TRBD1 (5 bases). Deletions cut 7 bases from V and 6 bases from J, with 6 bases between. Germline V gene lookup returns CDR1 LNHDA and CDR2 SQIVND (reference sequence). This CDR3 is 11 amino acids long. The CDR3 is CASNRPGELFF. The DNA for the CDR3 is TGTGCCAGTAACAGGCCCGGGGAGCTGTTTTTT. The whole variable domain, filled in from reference TRBV19 and TRBJ2-2, reads DGGITQSPKYLFRKEGQNVTLSCEQNLNHDAMYWYRQDPGQGLRLIYYSQIVNDFQKGDIAEGYSVSREKKESFPLTVTSAQKNPTAFYLCASNRPGELFFGEGSRLTVL.

This sequence joins TRBV29-1 and TRBJ1-2; 8 bases align to TRBD1. This CDR3 contains 13 residues. The V and J ends lost 6 bases and 6 bases, in that order; junction bases with no gene match: 9. CDR1 SQVTM and CDR2 ANQGSEA come from the germline V gene. DNA for the CDR3: TGCAGCGTCGGCCAGGGGGCTTTTGATGGCTACACCTTC. It codes for CSVGQGAFDGYTF.

The CDR3 loop reads CASSSPRDTSYEQYF. The CDR3 bases are TGTGCCAGCAGTTCCCCCCGGGACACCTCCTACGAGCAGTACTTC. The chain employs TRBV28 and TRBJ2-7, with TRBD1 as a possible D gene (6 bases). V was cut by 4 bases and J by 0 bases, with 13 bases left in between. This CDR3 region has 15 residues. From germline, CDR1 is MDHEN and CDR2 SYDVKM.

The gene calls are TRBV19 and TRBJ1-2; D call uncertain. This CDR3 contains 11 residues. Trimming stripped 8 bases from V and 7 bases from J, with 11 bases between. In germline, CDR1 is LNHDA, CDR2 SQIVND (reference sequence). CDR3 in DNA: TGTGCCAGTTGGAGCGGAAGTGGCTACACCTTC. Its protein is CASWSGSGYTF.

This clone was observed a handful of times. The CDR3 loop reads CASSRPPRGENTGELFF. The CDR3 DNA follows: TGTGCCAGTAGTCGTCCGCCCAGGGGGGAAAACACCGGGGAGCTGTTTTTT. The chain combines TRBV19 with TRBJ2-2, with a weak D call TRBD1 (7 bases). Germline V gene lookup returns CDR1 LNHDA and CDR2 SQIVND (reference sequence). There are 17 residues in the CDR3. V lost 5 bases to trimming and J lost 2 bases, with 18 bases between them.

About this clone: The junction does not match germline at one end; this may be a read error. The chain employs TRBV4-1 and TRBJ1-1; TRBD1 might be the D (5 bases). The CDR3 is 15 residues long. The germline CDR1 and CDR2 sequences are MGHRA and YSYEKL. The CDR3 is CASGQGGGGNTEAFF. The CDR3 bases are TGCGCCAGCGGCCAAGGTGGGGGGGGAAACACTGAAGCTTTCTTT.

The sample holds a few counts of this clone. The chain uses TRBV28 and TRBJ2-7; 8 bases are shared with TRBD1. Germline CDR1 is MDHEN and CDR2 is SYDVKM. The CDR3 covers 15 residues. The junction had 6 bases not matched to a gene; V was cut back by 3 bases and J by 2 bases. The CDR3 nucleotides are TGTGCCAGCAGTTTGCCAACAGGGGGTGCCTACGAGCAGTACTTC. Its protein is CASSLPTGGAYEQYF.

Regarding this clone: Other nucleotide sequences in the sample specify the same CDR3. The rearrangement uses TRBV7-9 and TRBJ2-7, with 7 bases that match TRBD1. Germline loops: CDR1 SEHNR, CDR2 FQNEAQ (reference sequence). The CDR3 length is 13 residues. Trimming at V came to 5 bases and at J to 4 bases, leaving 5 bases not matched to a gene. This chain's CDR3 is CASSAGTVYEQYF. The CDR3 DNA follows: TGTGCCAGCAGCGCCGGGACAGTATACGAGCAGTACTTC. The variable domain in full, completed from reference TRBV7-9 and TRBJ2-7, reads DTGVSQNPRHKITKRGQNVTFRCDPISEHNRLYWYRQTLGQGPEFLTYFQNEAQLEKSRLLSDRFSAERPKGSFSTLEIQRTEQGDSAMYLCASSAGTVYEQYFGPGTRLTVT.

This chain connects TRBV7-2 to TRBJ1-1; 8 bases are a match to TRBD1. This CDR3 region has 15 residues. V dropped 5 bases and J dropped 2; count of bases not matched to a gene: 7. The germline V gene has CDR1 SGHTA and CDR2 FQGNSA. CDR3 sequence: CASSPRTGSNTEAFF. The DNA for the CDR3 is TGTGCCAGCAGCCCCCGGACAGGGAGTAACACTGAAGCTTTCTTT.

The chain carries TRBV2 and TRBJ2-3, with 12 bases matching TRBD2. The CDR3 consists of 16 residues. J was trimmed by 4 bases and V by 2 bases; bases with no gene match: 4. Germline-derived CDR1 and CDR2 are SNHLY and FYNNEI. The CDR3 loop reads CASSEYGLAGPDTQYF. In DNA, the CDR3 is TGTGCCAGCAGTGAATATGGACTAGCGGGACCAGATACGCAGTATTTT.

The J gene is TRBJ2-7, the V gene TRBV28; D might be TRBD2 (6 bases). This CDR3 contains 14 residues. Trimming cost V 3 bases and J 2 bases, with 11 bases left between them. The germline V gene encodes CDR1 MDHEN and CDR2 SYDVKM. In DNA form, the CDR3 reads TGTGCCAGCAGTTTGGAGGGAGCAACCTACGAGCAGTACTTC. This translates into CASSLEGATYEQYF.

The genes are TRBV28 and TRBJ2-7; TRBD1 matches 9 bases. After removal of 6 bases from V and 6 bases from J, the junction contained 12 bases not matched to a gene. CDR3 length equals 15 residues. Germline values: CDR1 MDHEN, CDR2 SYDVKM. Written as DNA, the CDR3 is TGTGCCAGCAGCGGACAGGGGACCGGGAGGTCCGAGCAGTACTTC. As protein: CASSGQGTGRSEQYF.

This clone was counted once. A read error may account for a junction end that differs from germline. This chain links TRBV7-9 with TRBJ2-1, with TRBD2 as a possible D gene (6 bases). The CDR3 runs to 17 residues. Germline CDR1 is SEHNR and CDR2 is FQNEAQ (reference sequence). The CDR3 DNA is TGTTCCAGCAGCTTAGAGTACGTCGGGACTCGAAACAATGAGCAGTTCTTC. This gives the protein CSSSLEYVGTRNNEQFF.

The J gene is TRBJ1-6, the V gene TRBV11-2; TRBD1 matches 7 bases. The V and J ends lost 3 bases and 2 bases, in that order; junction bases with no gene match: 10. The CDR3 totals 18 residues. The germline CDR1 and CDR2 sequences are SGHAT and FQNNGV. The CDR3 here is CASSLSGTENTYNSPLHF. CDR3 nucleotide sequence: TGTGCCAGCAGCTTGTCGGGGACAGAAAACACCTATAATTCACCCCTCCACTTT. The whole variable domain, filled in from reference TRBV11-2 and TRBJ1-6, reads EAGVAQSPRYKIIEKRQSVAFWCNPISGHATLYWYQQILGQGPKLLIQFQNNGVVDDSQLPKDRFSAERLKGVDSTLKIQPAKLEDSAVYLCASSLSGTENTYNSPLHFGNGTRLTVT.

This chain links TRBV5-3 with TRBJ1-6; no clear D gene. TRBV5-3 is an ORF, with its function uncertain. There are 14 residues in the CDR3. Trimming pared 0 bases from V and 10 bases from J, leaving 11 bases between. The CDR3 DNA reads as TGTGCCAGAAGCTTGGGGCAGGTGAAATCACCCCTCCACTTT. Translated: CARSLGQVKSPLHF.

The rearrangement links TRBV9 to TRBJ1-2; 12 positions match TRBD1. Germline V CDR1 and CDR2: SGDLS, YYNGEE. V shed 4 bases and J 8 bases; nucleotides not matched to a gene: 12. This CDR3 spans 16 amino acids. The CDR3 DNA reads TGTGCCAGCAGCCCCGCCGGGACAGGGGGCGGGAGGGGCTACACCTTC. This encodes CASSPAGTGGGRGYTF.